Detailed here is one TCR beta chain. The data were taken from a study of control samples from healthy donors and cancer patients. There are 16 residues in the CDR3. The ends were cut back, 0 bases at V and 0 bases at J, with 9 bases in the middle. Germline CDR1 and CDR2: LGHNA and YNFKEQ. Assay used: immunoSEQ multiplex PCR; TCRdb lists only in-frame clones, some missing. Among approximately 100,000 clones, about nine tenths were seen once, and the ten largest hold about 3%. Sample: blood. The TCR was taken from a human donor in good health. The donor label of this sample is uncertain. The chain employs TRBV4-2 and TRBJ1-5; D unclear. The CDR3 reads CASSQEGLYSNQPQHF. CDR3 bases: TGTGCCAGCAGCCAAGAAGGGTTATATAGCAATCAGCCCCAGCATTTT.